These 17 T cell receptor beta chains share one sample of origin, sequenced in a study of T cell changes during pregnancy in multiple sclerosis. Sequenced by immunoSEQ multiplex PCR; TCRdb stores in-frame clones only, minus some. The sample lists fewer than 30,000 clones, approximately 91% seen once, with roughly 8% in the top ten. The source material was CD8+ T cells from peripheral blood mononuclear cells, sampled in the second trimester of pregnancy. These receptors came from a female donor with multiple sclerosis, enrolled in a pregnancy study.

This clone was observed a few times. The chain uses TRBV7-8 and TRBJ1-2, with 7 nucleotides matching TRBD1. Germline V gene lookup returns CDR1 SGHVS and CDR2 FQNEAQ. The CDR3 consists of 15 residues. V lost 3 bases to trimming and J lost 4 bases; unmatched junction nucleotides: 8. The CDR3 is CASSFDLTGTYGYTF. CDR3 DNA sequence: TGTGCCAGCAGCTTCGACTTGACAGGGACCTATGGCTACACCTTC.

The J gene is TRBJ1-4, the V gene TRBV7-2; tentative D call: TRBD1 (6 bases). The CDR3 extends over 16 amino acids. Germline V gene lookup returns CDR1 SGHTA and CDR2 FQGNSA. Deletions cut 1 base from V and 5 bases from J, with 14 bases between. CDR3: CASSLVRGLENEKLFF. DNA of the CDR3: TGTGCCAGCAGCTTAGTGCGGGGGCTGGAGAATGAAAAACTGTTTTTT.

V gene TRBV6-5 combines with J gene TRBJ1-1; 7 bases align to TRBD1. After removal of 0 bases from V and 11 bases from J, the junction contained 3 bases not matched to a gene. The CDR3 totals 12 residues. Per germline, CDR1 MNHEY and CDR2 SVGAGI. The CDR3 loop is CASSYSEGAAFF. The CDR3, as DNA: TGTGCCAGCAGTTACTCGGAGGGGGCCGCTTTCTTT.

This chain links TRBV5-1 with TRBJ1-2, with unresolved D. The CDR3 consists of 15 residues. V was clipped by 4 bases and J by 14 bases, with 27 bases between them. CDR1 SGHRS and CDR2 YFSETQ come from the germline V gene. CDR3 protein: CASSPRRPGPPGLTF. In DNA, the CDR3 is TGCGCCAGCAGCCCCCGACGTCCAGGCCCCCCGGGGTTGACCTTC.

This sequence joins TRBV4-1 and TRBJ1-2, with D unclear. The CDR3 extends over 16 amino acids. Germline CDR1 is MGHRA and CDR2 is YSYEKL. The V and J ends lost 2 bases and 2 bases respectively, with 15 bases between them. The CDR3 protein is CASSQPHREPNYGYTF. The CDR3 DNA sequence: TGCGCCAGCAGCCAACCCCATCGCGAACCCAACTATGGCTACACCTTC.

The CDR3 loop reads CASSFQTGAENEQFF. CDR3 DNA: TGTGCCAGCAGTTTCCAGACAGGGGCTGAGAATGAGCAGTTCTTC. The chain carries TRBV27 and TRBJ2-1, with 8 nucleotides matching TRBD1. The ends lost 3 bases at V and 7 bases at J; junction bases unmatched: 8. The CDR3 extends over 15 amino acids. The V gene's germline CDR1 is MNHEY and CDR2 SMNVEV (reference sequence).

The V and J genes are TRBV4-1 and TRBJ2-3; 8 nucleotides match TRBD1. The CDR3 is 16 amino acids. Germline V CDR1 and CDR2: MGHRA, YSYEKL. With V trimmed by 4 bases and J by 2 bases, 8 bases remained unmatched. The CDR3, as DNA: TGCGCCAGCAGCCCCCGCGGACAGGGATACACAGATACGCAGTATTTT. This codes for CASSPRGQGYTDTQYF.

A note on this clone: This sequence may be a read error, since a much larger clone differs from it by one base. V is TRBV6-4 and J is TRBJ2-3; 9 positions agree with TRBD2. V lost 0 bases and J lost 4; bases outside the gene matches: 2. The CDR3 has 15 residues. Germline CDR1 and CDR2: MRHNA and SNTAGT. CDR3 sequence: CASSDSRGGADTQYF. CDR3 nucleotide sequence: TGTGCCAGCAGTGACTCTCGCGGGGGGGCAGATACGCAGTATTTT.

The gene calls are TRBV13 and TRBJ2-3; 9 bases line up with TRBD2. This CDR3 is built from 15 residues. The germline V gene has CDR1 PRHDT and CDR2 FYEKMQ (reference sequence). Germline trimming cut 2 bases from V and 2 bases from J; bases unmatched to any gene: 2. In DNA, the CDR3 is TGTGCCAGCAGCTTACTAGCGGGGAACACAGATACGCAGTATTTT. Translation gives CASSLLAGNTDTQYF.

The genes are TRBV7-9 and TRBJ1-2, with 8 bases identical to TRBD1. V was pared by 10 bases and J by 8 bases, with 12 bases of the junction left unmatched. There are 13 residues in the CDR3. The germline gives CDR1 SEHNR, CDR2 FQNEAQ (reference sequence). CDR3 amino acids: CATKTPGQGGYTF. CDR3 bases: TGTGCCACCAAAACCCCCGGACAGGGAGGCTACACCTTC.

This sequence joins TRBV7-8 and TRBJ2-7; 11 bases agree with TRBD1. V dropped 5 bases and J dropped 3; count of bases not matched to a gene: 3. CDR3 size: 14 residues. Germline lookup yields CDR1 SGHVS and CDR2 FQNEAQ. The CDR3 loop reads CASSRDRGGYEQYF. CDR3 nucleotide sequence: TGTGCCAGCAGCCGGGACAGGGGGGGCTACGAGCAGTACTTC.

J is TRBJ2-1 and V is TRBV7-2; 8 bases line up with TRBD2. This CDR3 is built from 17 residues. Germline V lookup: CDR1 SGHTA, CDR2 FQGNSA. V was clipped by 4 bases and J by 5 bases; unmatched bases: 13. The DNA of the CDR3 is TGTGCCAGCAGCTGGAACGGGGGGGCATATTTCCACAATGAGCAGTTCTTC. Its translation is CASSWNGGAYFHNEQFF. Together with reference TRBV7-2 and TRBJ2-1, the CDR3 gives the full variable domain: GAGVSQSPSNKVTEKGKDVELRCDPISGHTALYWYRQSLGQGLEFLIYFQGNSAPDKSGLPSDRFSAERTGGSVSTLTIQRTQQEDSAVYLCASSWNGGAYFHNEQFFGPGTRLTVL.

The chain employs TRBV5-6 and TRBJ1-2; D possibly corresponds to TRBD1 (6 bases). Germline V gene lookup returns CDR1 SGHDT and CDR2 YYEEEE. The CDR3 spans 11 residues. V lost 7 bases to trimming and J lost 4 bases, with 8 bases between them. Written as DNA, the CDR3 is TGTGCCAGCTTAGGGGGCTATGGCTACACCTTC. This sequence encodes CASLGGYGYTF.

The chain carries TRBV18 and TRBJ1-1, with D possibly TRBD1 on 6 matching bases. With 1 base removed from V and 1 base from J, the gap between germline ends came to 16 bases. This CDR3 has 17 residues. The germline V gene encodes CDR1 KGHSH and CDR2 LQKENI. CDR3 protein: CASSPLIRGAWNTEAFF. Here the CDR3 DNA reads TGTGCCAGCTCACCACTGATCCGGGGGGCGTGGAACACTGAAGCTTTCTTT.

The chain couples TRBV7-6 to TRBJ1-1, with 8 bases identical to TRBD1. CDR1 and CDR2 (germline): SGHVS, FNYEAQ. V lost 2 bases to trimming and J lost 4 bases; unmatched junction nucleotides: 12. This CDR3 comprises 17 residues. CDR3 in DNA: TGTGCCAGCAGCTTATCGGTTGAAACAGGGGGTGGCACTGAAGCTTTCTTT. As protein: CASSLSVETGGGTEAFF.

This clone appeared once. The genes are TRBV30 and TRBJ1-2, with a tentative D call TRBD1 (6 bases). The CDR3 has 14 residues. Germline V gives CDR1 GTSNPN, CDR2 SVGIG (reference sequence). The V end lost 0 bases, the J end lost 2 bases, and 10 bases lay between the germline ends. The chain's CDR3 is CAWSVGAVNYGYTF. CDR3 nucleotides: TGTGCCTGGAGTGTGGGGGCGGTGAACTATGGCTACACCTTC.

The chain combines TRBV15 with TRBJ1-5, with D perhaps matching TRBD1 (5 bases). CDR1 and CDR2 from the germline V gene are LNHNV and YYDKDF (reference sequence). The CDR3 length is 14 residues. V was trimmed by 1 base and J by 3 bases, leaving 7 bases between them. The CDR3 DNA reads TGTGCCACCAGCAGAGGGGACTTCAATCAGCCCCAGCATTTT. It yields the protein CATSRGDFNQPQHF.